This T cell receptor beta chain was documented in a study of regulatory T cells in long-lasting Graves disease. Described time point: persistent/refractory GD, antithyroid drugs over 5 years with positive TRAb. TCR sequences were obtained from RNA taken from PBMCs. An endocrinology department in Xi'an, China, recruited the patients. According to the study, TCR beta libraries were built with iRepertoire HTBI primers and CDR3-region Arm-PCR. In the authors' methods: Spanning all samples, the identified segments comprised approximately 57 TRBV and some 14 TRBJ. TCRdb ran MiXCR on the multiplex PCR reads and lists one entry per CDR3 protein. These V and J calls originate from TCRdb's pipeline instead of the authors' own analysis. This sample carries roughly 450,000 distinct CDR3 sequences, roughly a quarter of them seen once, and the ten largest clones take around 24%. This clonotype was picked up many times.

The CDR3 is made up of 17 amino acids. V was shortened by 2 bases and J by 4 bases, with 18 bases between the two germline ends. From germline, CDR1 is SNHLY and CDR2 FYNNEI. This receptor was obtained from a female donor with Graves disease. The starting material was peripheral blood mononuclear cells (PBMCs), obtained when the disease was refractory, from a patient treated with antithyroid drugs. The chain combines TRBV2 with TRBJ1-5, with D possibly matching TRBD1 (5 bases). The CDR3 loop reads CASSEFGELTENQPQHF. The CDR3, as DNA: TGTGCCAGCAGTGAATTTGGCGAGCTGACAGAGAATCAGCCCCAGCATTTT. Together with reference TRBV2 and TRBJ1-5, the CDR3 gives the full variable domain: EPEVTQTPSHQVTQMGQEVILRCVPISNHLYFYWYRQILGQKVEFLVSFYNNEISEKSEIFDDQFSVERPDGSNFTLKIRSTKLEDSAMYFCASSEFGELTENQPQHFGDGTRLSIL.